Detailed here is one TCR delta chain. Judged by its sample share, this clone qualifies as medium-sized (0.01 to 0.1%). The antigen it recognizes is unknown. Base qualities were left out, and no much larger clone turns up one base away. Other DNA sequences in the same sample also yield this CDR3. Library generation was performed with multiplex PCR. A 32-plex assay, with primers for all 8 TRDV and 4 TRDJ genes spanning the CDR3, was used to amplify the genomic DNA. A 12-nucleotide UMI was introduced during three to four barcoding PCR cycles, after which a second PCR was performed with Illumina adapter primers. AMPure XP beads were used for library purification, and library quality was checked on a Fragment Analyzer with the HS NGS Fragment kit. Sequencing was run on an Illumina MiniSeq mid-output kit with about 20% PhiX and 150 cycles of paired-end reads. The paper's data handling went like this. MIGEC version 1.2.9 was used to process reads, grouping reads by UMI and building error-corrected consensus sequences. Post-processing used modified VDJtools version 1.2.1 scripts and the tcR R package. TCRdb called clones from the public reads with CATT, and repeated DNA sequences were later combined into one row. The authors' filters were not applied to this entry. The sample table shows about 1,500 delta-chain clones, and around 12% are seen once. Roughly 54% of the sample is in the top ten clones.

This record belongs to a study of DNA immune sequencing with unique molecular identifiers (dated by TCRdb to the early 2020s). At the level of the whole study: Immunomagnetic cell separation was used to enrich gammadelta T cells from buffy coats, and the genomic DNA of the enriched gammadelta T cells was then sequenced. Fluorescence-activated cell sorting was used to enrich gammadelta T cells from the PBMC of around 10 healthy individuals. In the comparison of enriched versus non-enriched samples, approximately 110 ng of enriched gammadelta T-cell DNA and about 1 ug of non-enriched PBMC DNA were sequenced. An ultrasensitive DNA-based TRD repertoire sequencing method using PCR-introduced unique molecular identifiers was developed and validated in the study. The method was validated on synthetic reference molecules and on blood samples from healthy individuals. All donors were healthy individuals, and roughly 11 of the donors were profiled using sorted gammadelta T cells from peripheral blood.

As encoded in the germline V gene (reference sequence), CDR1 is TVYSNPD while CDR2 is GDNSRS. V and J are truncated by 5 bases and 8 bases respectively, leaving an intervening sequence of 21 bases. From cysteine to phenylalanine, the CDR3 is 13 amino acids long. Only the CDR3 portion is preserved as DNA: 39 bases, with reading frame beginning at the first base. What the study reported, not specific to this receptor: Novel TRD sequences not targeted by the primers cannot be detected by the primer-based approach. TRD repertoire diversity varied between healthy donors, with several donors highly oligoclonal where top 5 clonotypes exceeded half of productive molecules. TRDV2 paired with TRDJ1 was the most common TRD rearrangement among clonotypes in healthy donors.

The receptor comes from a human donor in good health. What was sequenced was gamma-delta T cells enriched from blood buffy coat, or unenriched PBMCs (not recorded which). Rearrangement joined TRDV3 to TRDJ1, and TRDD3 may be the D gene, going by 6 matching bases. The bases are TGTGCCCCCGGGGTATCTCTGGGGACAAAACTCATCTTT. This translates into CAPGVSLGTKLIF. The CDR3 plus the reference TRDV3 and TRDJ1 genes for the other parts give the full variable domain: CDKVTQSSPDQTVASGSEVVLLCTYDTVYSNPDLFWYRIRPDYSFQFVFYGDNSRSEGADFTQGRFSVKHILTQKAFHLVISPVRTEDSATYYCAPGVSLGTKLIFGKGTRVTVEP.